This T cell receptor (beta chain) was observed in a study of CD4+ T cells in melanoma. Study results and caveats: In melanoma, neoantigen-specific CD4+ T cells reportedly differed in differentiation state. CD8+ T cell, macrophage and B cell function reportedly correlated with neoantigen-specific CD4+ T cells.

Sequenced by immunoSEQ multiplex PCR; TCRdb stores in-frame clones only, minus some. This repertoire shows about 9,900 clones, 55% to 75% found once; its top ten account for roughly 22%. This clone counts as large. Its antigen is not identified. Sequencing input: tumor tissue. The TCR originated in a human donor with melanoma.

CDR3 bases: TGTGCCAGCAGGACGAGGCGGGGGGGCCTTGGGGAGCAGTTCTTC. It yields the protein CASRTRRGGLGEQFF. The rearrangement uses TRBV6-5 and TRBJ2-1, with 9 bases that match TRBD2. This CDR3 is built from 15 residues. Trimming at V came to 6 bases and at J to 10 bases, leaving 13 bases not matched to a gene. From germline, CDR1 is MNHEY and CDR2 SVGAGI.